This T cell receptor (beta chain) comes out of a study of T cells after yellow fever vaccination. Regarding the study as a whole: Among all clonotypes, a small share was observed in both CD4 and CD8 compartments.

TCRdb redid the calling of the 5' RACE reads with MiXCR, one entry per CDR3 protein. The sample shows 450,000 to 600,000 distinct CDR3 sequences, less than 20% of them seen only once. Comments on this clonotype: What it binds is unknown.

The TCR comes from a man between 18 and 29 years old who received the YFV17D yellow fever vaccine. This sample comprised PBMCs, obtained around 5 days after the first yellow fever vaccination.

The CDR3 sequence is CSARADRDSPLHF. DNA for the CDR3: TGCAGTGCTAGGGCGGACAGGGACTCACCCCTCCACTTT. This rearrangement joins TRBV20-1 to TRBJ1-6; 8 positions match TRBD1. CDR1 is DFQATT and CDR2 is SNEGSKA in the germline V gene (reference sequence). This CDR3 has 13 residues. The V segment lost 3 bases and the J segment 10 bases; nucleotides outside the gene matches: 5.